This T cell receptor beta chain was obtained from a study of T-cell memory formation after mild COVID-19. This clonotype showed up just a few times. Trimming removed 3 bases at V and 8 bases at J, with 10 bases between. Germline values: CDR1 DFQATT, CDR2 SNEGSKA (reference sequence). This CDR3 is 11 amino acids long. TCRdb re-analysed the 5' RACE reads in MiXCR, keeping a single row per CDR3 protein. The sample holds a few hundred thousand distinct CDR3 sequences, roughly a quarter seen once. The chain links TRBV20-1 to TRBJ1-1, with D hard to call. The TCR sequence derives from an adult woman who had mild COVID-19 (a few samples of this study predate the infection). Cell type and time point are not known. Sequences were obtained from PBMCs or a T cell subset sorted from them (not recorded which). This chain's CDR3 is CSASGPREAFF. As DNA, the CDR3 is TGCAGTGCTAGCGGGCCCCGGGAAGCTTTCTTT.